This T cell receptor beta chain was retrieved from a study of T-cell memory formation after mild COVID-19. Study summary: The two donors had largely donor-specific TCR clusters.

Broader study findings: CD4+ bias marked clones expanding day 15 to 37, unlike balanced contracting clones. Contracting CD4+ clones sat mainly in CM and EM; CD8+ in EMRA.

Germline CDR1 is LGHNA and CDR2 is YSLEER. The V and J ends lost 0 bases and 7 bases respectively, with 9 bases between them. This CDR3 comprises 13 residues. Employing constant-segment primers, 5'RACE generated TCR alpha and TCR beta cDNA libraries bearing sample barcodes and UMIs. From the 5' RACE reads, TCRdb called clonotypes with MiXCR, one entry per CDR3 protein. This table has about 390,000 distinct CDR3 sequences, 16% appearing once. Remarks on this clonotype: Its target is not known.

Material for sequencing was PBMCs or a T cell subset sorted from them (not recorded which). This chain uses TRBV4-3 with TRBJ2-5; D unclear. The clonotype was recovered from a man aged 18 to 30 who had mild COVID-19 (a few samples of this study predate the infection). Cell type and time point are not known. CDR3 protein: CASSQDRSRTQYF. The DNA of the CDR3 is TGCGCCAGCAGCCAAGATCGTAGCAGGACCCAGTACTTC.